These 29 T cell receptor beta chains originate from one sample sequenced in a study of T-cell reconstitution after alpha-beta-depleted transplantation in children (dated by TCRdb to about 2016). Receptor amplification or capture employed PCR. The sequencing machine was an Illumina HiSeq 2500. TCR library preparation used molecular barcoding, with unique molecular identifiers applied to normalize quantification of the TCRbeta repertoire. Clones were called with MiXCR by TCRdb after fastp trimmed the public reads at Q25, and only in-frame beta chains were retained. Identical CDR3 proteins give one entry, which carries the most common genes and DNA. Present in this sample are about 200,000 distinct CDR3 sequences, just under 6.5% of which were seen just once. Approximately 4.1% of the sample is held by the ten biggest clonotypes. Reading the label with the study, this specimen's treatment or condition is: allogeneic hematopoietic cell transplantation with graft depleted of TCRalphabeta T cells and CD19 B cells.

This sample comprised PBMCs, obtained before TCRalphabeta/CD19-depleted stem cell transplant. The receptors stem from a girl under three years old with combined immunodeficiency, due to receive a stem cell transplant.

V and J are TRBV7-2 and TRBJ2-7, with 11 bases that match TRBD2. CDR3 size: 16 residues. The V gene end was trimmed by 5 bases and the J gene end by 0 bases; junction bases not matched to a gene: 6. Germline V lookup: CDR1 SGHTA, CDR2 FQGNSA. CDR3 protein: CASSHPGLAVSYEQYF. As DNA, the CDR3 is TGTGCCAGCAGCCACCCGGGACTAGCGGTCTCCTACGAGCAGTACTTC.

A few counts support this clonotype. V gene TRBV11-1 combines with J gene TRBJ2-3; TRBD2 agrees at 15 bases. The germline V gene encodes CDR1 SGHAT and CDR2 FQDESV (reference sequence). The CDR3 consists of 18 residues. The V and J ends lost 5 bases and 2 bases, in that order; junction bases with no gene match: 8. The CDR3 sequence: CASSPGTSGRTSTDTQYF. The CDR3 DNA reads as TGTGCCAGCAGCCCCGGGACTAGCGGGAGGACATCCACAGATACGCAGTATTTT.

This clonotype occurred many times. The genes are TRBV28 and TRBJ2-7; 8 bases fit TRBD2. Trimming at V came to 3 bases and at J to 5 bases, leaving 9 bases not matched to a gene. The CDR3 is 15 amino acids. Germline V CDR1 and CDR2: MDHEN, SYDVKM. CDR3 DNA sequence: TGTGCCAGCAGTTTGAAGGGAGCGGGGGCTAACGAGCAGTACTTC. It encodes CASSLKGAGANEQYF.

V usage is TRBV5-1 and J usage is TRBJ2-1, with TRBD2 matching over 13 bases. Trimming took 1 base from V and 5 from J; bases not matched to a gene: 0. Germline assignment: CDR1 SGHRS and CDR2 YFSETQ. There are 15 residues in the CDR3. Here the CDR3 reads CASSLTSGGDNEQFF. DNA of the CDR3: TGCGCCAGCAGCTTGACTAGCGGGGGGGACAATGAGCAGTTCTTC.

This clonotype showed up many times. The CDR3: CASSPLEAKNIQYF. The CDR3 DNA reads TGTGCCAGCAGTCCCCTGGAAGCCAAAAACATTCAGTACTTC. This sequence joins TRBV28 and TRBJ2-4, with unresolved D. Trimming removed 5 bases at V and 0 bases at J, with 8 bases between. CDR3 length: 14 amino acids. Germline V gene sequence: CDR1 MDHEN, CDR2 SYDVKM.

This clonotype was detected ten times or more. This chain connects TRBV9 to TRBJ2-1; 7 positions agree with TRBD1. The CDR3 totals 15 residues. Germline-derived CDR1 and CDR2 are SGDLS and YYNGEE. V shed 5 bases, J shed 3 bases, and the junction held 8 bases outside the gene matches. The CDR3 region is CASRPLGTDYNEQFF. The CDR3 DNA reads as TGTGCCAGCAGACCACTTGGGACAGACTACAATGAGCAGTTCTTC.

This clonotype was seen ten or more times. CDR3 loop: CASYGKNQRILGWDYGYTF. The CDR3 bases are TGTGCCAGTTACGGAAAAAATCAGAGAATACTAGGCTGGGACTATGGCTACACCTTC. V gene TRBV28 combines with J gene TRBJ1-2, with unresolved D. Trimming took 9 bases from V and 3 from J, leaving 32 bases between them. This CDR3 is 19 amino acids long. Looked up from germline, CDR1 is MDHEN and CDR2 is SYDVKM.

This clonotype was seen ten or more times. This chain links TRBV29-1 with TRBJ2-5, with 8 bases identical to TRBD2. The length of the CDR3 is 20 residues. The junction had 21 bases not matched to a gene; V was cut back by 1 base and J by 2 bases. Germline V gene lookup returns CDR1 SQVTM and CDR2 ANQGSEA. CDR3 nucleotides: TGCAGCGTTGAAGGCCCCCCTCTTCCGTTCCGGGAGGGACCTCAAGAGACCCAGTACTTC. This codes for CSVEGPPLPFREGPQETQYF.

This clonotype occurred many times. The chain has TRBV28 and TRBJ1-2; D unresolved. Germline CDR1 reads MDHEN; CDR2 reads SYDVKM. Deletions cut 6 bases from V and 1 base from J, with 6 bases between. The CDR3 runs to 12 residues. The CDR3: CASRLLNYGYTF. The DNA of the CDR3 is TGTGCCAGCAGGCTTCTTAACTATGGCTACACCTTC.

Only a few counts were recorded for this clonotype. The J gene is TRBJ2-1, the V gene TRBV3-1; perhaps TRBD2 as D (5 bases). Germline-derived CDR1 and CDR2 are LGHDT and YNNKEL (reference sequence). The CDR3 runs to 13 residues. Trimming removed 3 bases at V and 5 bases at J, with 8 bases between. CDR3 bases: TGTGCCAGCAGCCACACGCGGGACAATGAGCAGTTCTTC. Protein sequence: CASSHTRDNEQFF.

This clonotype was counted ten times or more. The chain is built from TRBV4-3 and TRBJ2-7; 8 positions agree with TRBD1. Germline trimming cut 5 bases from V and 2 bases from J; bases unmatched to any gene: 8. Germline V gene data show CDR1 as LGHNA and CDR2 as YSLEER. CDR3 length: 15 residues. CDR3 DNA: TGCGCCAGCAGCTTAAGGTTGGACAGGGCCTACGAGCAGTACTTC. Translating gives CASSLRLDRAYEQYF.

This clonotype was observed many times. V usage is TRBV29-1 and J usage is TRBJ2-2, with TRBD2 matching 7 bases. V lost 4 bases, J lost 5 bases, and 1 base stayed unmatched. Germline CDR1 and CDR2: SQVTM and ANQGSEA. This CDR3 is built from 12 residues. The CDR3 protein is CSVAGRTGELFF. CDR3 DNA sequence: TGCAGCGTTGCCGGGAGGACCGGGGAGCTGTTTTTT.

This chain joins TRBV29-1 and TRBJ1-1, with D possibly being TRBD1 (5 bases). The length of the CDR3 is 11 residues. V lost 4 bases, J lost 3 bases, and 6 bases lay in between. CDR1 SQVTM and CDR2 ANQGSEA come from the germline V gene. CDR3: CSVGDHTEAFF. The CDR3 DNA reads as TGCAGCGTTGGGGACCACACTGAAGCTTTCTTT. Drawing the rest from reference TRBV29-1 and TRBJ1-1, the complete variable domain is SAVISQKPSRDICQRGTSLTIQCQVDSQVTMMFWYRQQPGQSLTLIATANQGSEATYESGFVIDKFPISRPNLTFSTLTVSNMSPEDSSIYLCSVGDHTEAFFGQGTRLTVV.

In its sample, this clonotype was seen a few times. The chain links TRBV5-1 to TRBJ2-5; a possible D gene is TRBD1 (5 bases). The CDR3 loop spans 14 amino acids. V was pared by 3 bases and J by 1 base, with 10 bases between. CDR1 and CDR2 (germline): SGHRS, YFSETQ. The CDR3: CASSSTGIQETQYF. The CDR3 DNA is TGCGCCAGCAGCTCAACAGGAATCCAAGAGACCCAGTACTTC.

The table lists this clonotype with many counts. This CDR3 is CAISEGQGGTYNEQFF. The CDR3, as DNA: TGTGCCATCAGTGAGGGACAGGGGGGGACCTACAATGAGCAGTTCTTC. V gene TRBV10-3 combines with J gene TRBJ2-1, with 10 bases that match TRBD1. The CDR3 is made up of 16 amino acids. Germline V gene sequence: CDR1 ENHRY, CDR2 SYGVKD. With V trimmed by 2 bases and J by 2 bases, 3 bases remained unmatched.

This clonotype has just a few counts. The chain joins TRBV18 to TRBJ1-1; TRBD1 aligns across 7 bases. Trimming at V came to 5 bases and at J to 1 base, leaving 4 bases not matched to a gene. The CDR3 has 14 amino acids. The germline gives CDR1 KGHSH, CDR2 LQKENI. The CDR3 region is CASSMGQQNTEAFF. The CDR3 bases are TGTGCCAGCTCAATGGGACAGCAGAACACTGAAGCTTTCTTT.

This clonotype has ten or more counts. This chain uses TRBV6-2 or TRBV6-3 with TRBJ2-2; D uncertain. This CDR3 region has 11 residues. The V gene's germline CDR1 is MNHEY and CDR2 SVGEGT. Between the trimmed V and J ends, which lost 8 bases and 8 bases, there was a span of 9 bases. CDR3: CASGVGGELFF. The CDR3 coding sequence is TGTGCCAGCGGGGTTGGAGGGGAGCTGTTTTTT.

This clonotype occurred many times. This CDR3 is CASSLEGNIQYF. The CDR3 nucleotides are TGCGCCAGCAGCTTGGAGGGAAACATTCAGTACTTC. The gene calls are TRBV5-1 and TRBJ2-4; no clear D. Between the trimmed V and J ends, which lost 0 bases and 6 bases, there was a span of 4 bases. CDR3 size: 12 residues. Germline CDR1 reads SGHRS; CDR2 reads YFSETQ.

This clonotype was counted at least ten times. J is TRBJ2-1 and V is TRBV6-2 or TRBV6-3, with D perhaps TRBD2 (5 bases). V lost 2 bases, J lost 4 bases, and 9 bases lay in between. The CDR3 loop spans 14 amino acids. Germline CDR1 is MNHEY and CDR2 is SVGEGT. The CDR3 reads CASSYLGGYNEQFF. In DNA form, the CDR3 reads TGTGCCAGCAGTTACCTAGGAGGATACAATGAGCAGTTCTTC.

Many counts were recorded for this clonotype. V is TRBV2 and J is TRBJ2-7; TRBD2 matches at 9 bases. The CDR3 length is 17 residues. The V gene end was trimmed by 2 bases and the J gene end by 3 bases; junction bases not matched to a gene: 11. From germline, CDR1 is SNHLY and CDR2 FYNNEI. The CDR3 DNA reads TGTGCCAGCAGTGAATTCTTAGCGGGGGTTACTTTCTACGAGCAGTACTTC. Its protein is CASSEFLAGVTFYEQYF. Together with reference TRBV2 and TRBJ2-7, the CDR3 gives the full variable domain: EPEVTQTPSHQVTQMGQEVILRCVPISNHLYFYWYRQILGQKVEFLVSFYNNEISEKSEIFDDQFSVERPDGSNFTLKIRSTKLEDSAMYFCASSEFLAGVTFYEQYFGPGTRLTVT.

In its sample, this clonotype was seen many times. The chain combines TRBV4-1 with TRBJ1-5, with D maybe TRBD1 (5 bases). The germline V gene has CDR1 MGHRA and CDR2 YSYEKL. This CDR3 has 16 amino acids. With 1 base removed from V and 2 bases from J, the gap between germline ends came to 12 bases. In nucleotides, the CDR3 is TGCGCCAGCAGCCAAGTGGGGCCAGGTGGCAATCAGCCCCAGCATTTT. Residues: CASSQVGPGGNQPQHF.

This clonotype was detected many times. V usage is TRBV29-1 and J usage is TRBJ2-7; 15 bases align to TRBD2. Germline V gene lookup returns CDR1 SQVTM and CDR2 ANQGSEA. The V gene end was trimmed by 4 bases and the J gene end by 3 bases; junction bases not matched to a gene: 4. CDR3 length: 15 amino acids. The CDR3 sequence is CSVGGGLAGGYEQYF. CDR3 coding DNA: TGCAGCGTTGGAGGGGGACTAGCGGGAGGCTACGAGCAGTACTTC.

The sample holds many counts of this clonotype. The gene calls are TRBV6-2 or TRBV6-3 and TRBJ2-1, with a tentative D call TRBD2 (7 bases). From germline, CDR1 is MNHEY and CDR2 SVGEGT. This CDR3 comprises 14 residues. Trimming cost V 4 bases and J 4 bases, with 11 bases left between them. CDR3 loop: CASSSGGRYNEQFF. The CDR3 bases are TGTGCCAGCAGTTCGGGGGGCAGGTACAATGAGCAGTTCTTC.

In this sample, this clonotype turned up many times. V usage is TRBV7-9 and J usage is TRBJ2-7, with 10 bases lining up with TRBD1. The CDR3 runs 17 residues. With 4 bases clipped from V and 2 bases from J, the junction kept 11 bases outside the gene matches. CDR1 and CDR2 from the germline V gene are SEHNR and FQNEAQ (reference sequence). CDR3 bases: TGTGCCAGCAGCTCCTCTTTCCTTGACAGGGGGCCCTACGAGCAGTACTTC. It encodes CASSSSFLDRGPYEQYF.

This clonotype was counted at least ten times. The V gene is TRBV6-1, the J gene TRBJ2-5, with TRBD2 matching 11 bases. Germline loops: CDR1 MNHNS, CDR2 SASEGT. CDR3 length: 16 amino acids. Trimming cost V 6 bases and J 1 base; bases outside gene matches: 7. CDR3 DNA sequence: TGTGCCAGCAGGCGTACTAGCGGGGGCTTCCAAGAGACCCAGTACTTC. It is translated as CASRRTSGGFQETQYF.

In its sample, this clonotype was seen many times. The V call is TRBV6-6, the J call TRBJ2-3; 7 positions match TRBD2. Germline lookup yields CDR1 MNHNY and CDR2 SVGAGI (reference sequence). Unmatched junction bases numbered 5, after V lost 3 bases and J lost 2 bases. This CDR3 is 15 amino acids long. This CDR3 is CASSYSGGLTDTQYF. The DNA for the CDR3 is TGTGCCAGCAGTTATTCGGGGGGTCTCACAGATACGCAGTATTTT.

In its sample, this clonotype was seen many times. The genes are TRBV12-3 or TRBV12-4 and TRBJ2-7; TRBD1 aligns across 7 bases. The CDR3 consists of 15 residues. Germline trimming cut 6 bases from V and 7 bases from J; bases unmatched to any gene: 15. In nucleotides, the CDR3 is TGTGCCAGCAGCGGTTGGGGACAGACTCCTGGAGAGCAGTACTTC. It specifies CASSGWGQTPGEQYF.

This clonotype was counted at least ten times. This sequence joins TRBV14 and TRBJ1-1; unclear D gene. The CDR3 runs to 12 residues. V was trimmed by 2 bases and J by 2 bases, leaving 3 bases between them. CDR1 is SGHDN and CDR2 is FVKESK in the germline V gene. The CDR3 loop is CASSQTNTEAFF. CDR3 nucleotides: TGTGCCAGCAGCCAAACAAACACTGAAGCTTTCTTT.

The chain couples TRBV19 to TRBJ2-2, with a tentative D call TRBD1 (6 bases). V was shortened by 3 bases and J by 6 bases, with 11 bases between the two germline ends. Germline CDR1 reads LNHDA; CDR2 reads SQIVND (reference sequence). The CDR3 contains 14 residues. The DNA of the CDR3 is TGTGCCAGTAGTATTAATTCAGGGGCCGGGGAGCTGTTTTTT. It yields the protein CASSINSGAGELFF.